This entry concerns a single T cell receptor beta chain. The antigen is not known. V shed 5 bases and J shed 3 bases, with 17 bases lying between them. CDR3 length equals 15 residues. The V gene's germline CDR1 is LNHDA and CDR2 SQIVND (reference sequence). The data are from a study of T cell responses to AZD1222 COVID-19 vaccine. Looking at the study overall: Combined were second doses at about 4 or about 12 weeks. Whole-study findings and limits: There were mostly white British donors and more females than males, and clonal diversity was possibly underestimated. Spike-specific TCRs gained breadth and depth after people received two AZD1222 doses.

The protocol was immunoSEQ multiplex PCR, while the TCRdb copy is restricted to in-frame clones and leaves out a portion. The table includes roughly 150,000 clones, roughly 90% detected once. This receptor was obtained from an adult in good health. The genes are TRBV19 and TRBJ2-7; D gene unclear. The sequencing here drew on peripheral blood, taken on day 0 of AZD1222 vaccination. CDR3 bases: TGTGCCAGTAGTCCTATTTCGGGTCTTCGCTACGAGCAGTACTTC. Translation: CASSPISGLRYEQYF.